This TCR beta chain derives from a study of shared clonotypes between healthy human individuals. Study context: Three plates each covered CD4 naive and memory; CD8 naive two, CD8 memory one.

The study separated CD4+ cells into CD45RA+ naive and CD45RA-negative memory subsets. Notes on the study in general: Against clonotypes common to all four donors, non-shared ones had lower generation probabilities. The authors expected sequencing depth to affect clonotype sharing among donors.

As to this clone: Its antigen is unknown.

Assay: immunoSEQ multiplex PCR; the TCRdb copy retains only in-frame clones and omits some. The table shows some 2.4 million clones, with more than 85% occurring only once. CDR3 length: 14 residues. The V gene's germline CDR1 is MNHEY and CDR2 SMNVEV (reference sequence). The V end lost 0 bases, the J end lost 6 bases, and 9 bases lay between the germline ends. The V gene is TRBV27, the J gene TRBJ1-5, with a possible D match to TRBD1 (5 bases). Sequences were obtained from naive CD4+ T cells from PBMCs. Subset meaning: CD45RA+ positively selected. This clonotype was sampled from a man aged 18-30 years in good health. Some clones in this sample may be carry-over from other donors' samples. The CDR3 nucleotides read TGTGCCAGCAGTTTATCAGGGACTCGTCAGCCCCAGCATTTT. It codes for CASSLSGTRQPQHF.